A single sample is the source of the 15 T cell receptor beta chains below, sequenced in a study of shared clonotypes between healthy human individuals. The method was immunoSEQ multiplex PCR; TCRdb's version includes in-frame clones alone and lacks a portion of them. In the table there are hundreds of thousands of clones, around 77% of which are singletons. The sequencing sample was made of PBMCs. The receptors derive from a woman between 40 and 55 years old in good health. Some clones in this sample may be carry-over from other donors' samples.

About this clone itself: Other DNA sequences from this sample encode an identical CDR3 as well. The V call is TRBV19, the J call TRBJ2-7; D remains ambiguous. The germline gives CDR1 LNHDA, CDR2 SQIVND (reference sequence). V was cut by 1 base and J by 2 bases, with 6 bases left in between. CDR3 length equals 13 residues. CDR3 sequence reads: CASSIGRTYEQYF. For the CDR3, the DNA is TGTGCCAGTAGTATAGGTAGGACCTACGAGCAGTACTTC.

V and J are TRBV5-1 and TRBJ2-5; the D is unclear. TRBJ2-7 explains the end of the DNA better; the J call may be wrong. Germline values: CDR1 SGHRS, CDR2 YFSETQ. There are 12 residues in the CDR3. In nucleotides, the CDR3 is TGCGCCAGCAGCTTGGGGGGTTACGAGCAGTACTTC. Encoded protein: CASSLGGYEQYF.

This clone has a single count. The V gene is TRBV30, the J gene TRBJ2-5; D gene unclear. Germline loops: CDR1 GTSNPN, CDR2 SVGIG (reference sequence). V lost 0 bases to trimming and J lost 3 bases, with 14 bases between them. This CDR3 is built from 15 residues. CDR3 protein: CAWSVGFSAKETQYF. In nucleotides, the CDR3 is TGTGCCTGGAGTGTAGGGTTTTCGGCAAAAGAGACCCAGTACTTC.

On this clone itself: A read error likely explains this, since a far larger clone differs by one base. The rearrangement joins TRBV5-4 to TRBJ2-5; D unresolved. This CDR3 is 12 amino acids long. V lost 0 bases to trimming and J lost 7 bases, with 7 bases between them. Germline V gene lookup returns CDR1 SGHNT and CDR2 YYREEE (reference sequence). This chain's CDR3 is CASSLALGTQYF. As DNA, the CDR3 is TGTGCCAGCAGCTTGGCGTTGGGGACCCAGTACTTC.

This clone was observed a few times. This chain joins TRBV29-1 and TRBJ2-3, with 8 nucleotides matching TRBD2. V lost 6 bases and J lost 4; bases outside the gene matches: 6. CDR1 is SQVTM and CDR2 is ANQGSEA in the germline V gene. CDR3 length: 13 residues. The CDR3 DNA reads TGCAGCGTGCAGCGGGAGCCCCCAGATACGCAGTATTTT. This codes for CSVQREPPDTQYF.

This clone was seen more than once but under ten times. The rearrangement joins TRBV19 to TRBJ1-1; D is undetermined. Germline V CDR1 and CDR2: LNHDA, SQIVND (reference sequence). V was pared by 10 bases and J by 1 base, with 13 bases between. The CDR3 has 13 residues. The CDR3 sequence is CATLLDQNTEAFF. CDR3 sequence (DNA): TGTGCCACCCTATTGGACCAGAACACTGAAGCTTTCTTT.

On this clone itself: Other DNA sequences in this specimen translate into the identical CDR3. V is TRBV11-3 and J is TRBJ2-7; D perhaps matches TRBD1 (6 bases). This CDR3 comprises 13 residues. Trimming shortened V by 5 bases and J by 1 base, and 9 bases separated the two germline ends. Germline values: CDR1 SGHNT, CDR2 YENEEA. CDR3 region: CASSPDSSYEQYF. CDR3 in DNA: TGTGCCAGCAGCCCGGACAGTTCCTACGAGCAGTACTTC.

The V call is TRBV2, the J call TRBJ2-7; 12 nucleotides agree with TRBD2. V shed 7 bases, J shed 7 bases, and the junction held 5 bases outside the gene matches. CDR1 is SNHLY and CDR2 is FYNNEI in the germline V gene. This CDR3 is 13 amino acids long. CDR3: CASTGLAGSEQYF. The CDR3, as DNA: TGTGCCAGCACAGGACTAGCGGGATCAGAGCAGTACTTC.

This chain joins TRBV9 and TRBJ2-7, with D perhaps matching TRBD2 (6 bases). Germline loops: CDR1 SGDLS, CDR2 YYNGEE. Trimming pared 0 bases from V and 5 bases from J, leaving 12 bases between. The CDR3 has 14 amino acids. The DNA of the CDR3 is TGTGCCAGCAGCGTAGATCTAGCGTCCCACGAGCAGTACTTC. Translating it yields CASSVDLASHEQYF.

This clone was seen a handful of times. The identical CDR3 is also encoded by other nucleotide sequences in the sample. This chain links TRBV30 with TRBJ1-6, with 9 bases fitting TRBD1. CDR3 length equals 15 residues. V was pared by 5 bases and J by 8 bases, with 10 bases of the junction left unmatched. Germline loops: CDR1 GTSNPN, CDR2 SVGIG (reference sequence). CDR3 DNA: TGTGCCTGGGAGGACAGGGGAGGAGCGGATTCACCCCTCCACTTT. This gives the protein CAWEDRGGADSPLHF.

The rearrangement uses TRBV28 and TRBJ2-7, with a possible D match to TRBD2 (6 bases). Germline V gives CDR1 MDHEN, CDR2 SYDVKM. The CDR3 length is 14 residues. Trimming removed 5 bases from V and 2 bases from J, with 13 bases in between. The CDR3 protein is CASSNAGPTYEQYF. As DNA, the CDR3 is TGTGCCAGCAGTAACGCGGGACCAACCTACGAGCAGTACTTC.

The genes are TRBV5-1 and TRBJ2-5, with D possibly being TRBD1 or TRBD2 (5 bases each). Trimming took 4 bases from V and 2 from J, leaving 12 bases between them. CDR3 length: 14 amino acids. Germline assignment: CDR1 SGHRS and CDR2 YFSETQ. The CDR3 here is CASSPGTEQETQYF. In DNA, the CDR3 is TGCGCCAGCAGCCCGGGGACGGAACAAGAGACCCAGTACTTC.

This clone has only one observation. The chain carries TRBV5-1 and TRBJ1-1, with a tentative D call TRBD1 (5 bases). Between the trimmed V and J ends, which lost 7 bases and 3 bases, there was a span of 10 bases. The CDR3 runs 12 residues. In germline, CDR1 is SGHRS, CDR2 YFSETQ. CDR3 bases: TGCGCCAGCTGGTCGGGGCACACTGAAGCTTTCTTT. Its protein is CASWSGHTEAFF.

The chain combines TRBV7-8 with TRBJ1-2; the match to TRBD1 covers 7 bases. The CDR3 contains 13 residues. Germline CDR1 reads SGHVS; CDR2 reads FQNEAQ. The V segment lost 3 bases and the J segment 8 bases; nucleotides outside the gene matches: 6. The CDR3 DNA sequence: TGTGCCAGCAGCTTTACAGGGGTGGGAGGCTACACCTTC. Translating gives CASSFTGVGGYTF.

The CDR3 loop reads CASSEGTSQGNTIYF. CDR3 sequence (DNA): TGTGCCAGCAGTGAAGGTACCTCGCAGGGAAACACCATATATTTT. The rearrangement uses TRBV6-1 and TRBJ1-3, with no clear D. V shed 1 base and J shed 4 bases, with 11 bases lying between them. Germline V lookup: CDR1 MNHNS, CDR2 SASEGT. The CDR3 runs to 15 residues.